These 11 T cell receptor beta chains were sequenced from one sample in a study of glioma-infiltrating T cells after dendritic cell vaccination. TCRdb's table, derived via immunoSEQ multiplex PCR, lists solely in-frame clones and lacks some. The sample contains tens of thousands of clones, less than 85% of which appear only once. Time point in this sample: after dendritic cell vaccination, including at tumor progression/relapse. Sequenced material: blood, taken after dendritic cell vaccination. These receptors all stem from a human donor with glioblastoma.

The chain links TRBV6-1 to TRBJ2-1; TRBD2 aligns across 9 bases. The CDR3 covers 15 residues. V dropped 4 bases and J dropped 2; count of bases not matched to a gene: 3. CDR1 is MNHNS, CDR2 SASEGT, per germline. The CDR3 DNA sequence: TGTGCCAGCAGTGGGGGACTAGCTGCCTACAATGAGCAGTTCTTC. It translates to CASSGGLAAYNEQFF.

CDR3 in DNA: TGTGCCAGCAGCTTTTCCGGGACTAGCGGCCCCAGGACCGGGGAGCTGTTTTTT. Translated, it gives CASSFSGTSGPRTGELFF. The chain joins TRBV7-9 to TRBJ2-2; 11 bases align to TRBD2. Germline CDR1 reads SEHNR; CDR2 reads FQNEAQ (reference sequence). Trimming took 3 bases from V and 5 from J; bases not matched to a gene: 11. The CDR3 runs to 18 residues.

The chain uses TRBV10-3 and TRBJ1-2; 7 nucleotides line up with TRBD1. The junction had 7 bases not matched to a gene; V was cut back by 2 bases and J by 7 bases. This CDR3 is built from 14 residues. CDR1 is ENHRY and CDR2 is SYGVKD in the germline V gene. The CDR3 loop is CAISELEGAGGYTF. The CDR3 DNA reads TGTGCCATCAGTGAGCTGGAGGGGGCTGGTGGCTACACCTTC.

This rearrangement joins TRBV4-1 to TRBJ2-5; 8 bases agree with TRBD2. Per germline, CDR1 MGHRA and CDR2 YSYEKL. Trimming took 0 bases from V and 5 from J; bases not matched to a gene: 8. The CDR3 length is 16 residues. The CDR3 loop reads CASSQEKRAGGETQYF. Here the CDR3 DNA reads TGCGCCAGCAGCCAAGAGAAAAGGGCGGGAGGTGAGACCCAGTACTTC.

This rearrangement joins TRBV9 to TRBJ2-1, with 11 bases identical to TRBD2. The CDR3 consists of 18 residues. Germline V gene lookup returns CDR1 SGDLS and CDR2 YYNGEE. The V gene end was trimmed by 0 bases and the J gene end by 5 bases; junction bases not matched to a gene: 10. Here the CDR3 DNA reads TGTGCCAGCAGCGTAGAGCGGTGGGAACTAGCGGGGGACAATGAGCAGTTCTTC. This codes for CASSVERWELAGDNEQFF. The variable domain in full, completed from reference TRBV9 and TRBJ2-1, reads DSGVTQTPKHLITATGQRVTLRCSPRSGDLSVYWYQQSLDQGLQFLIQYYNGEERAKGNILERFSAQQFPDLHSELNLSSLELGDSALYFCASSVERWELAGDNEQFFGPGTRLTVL.

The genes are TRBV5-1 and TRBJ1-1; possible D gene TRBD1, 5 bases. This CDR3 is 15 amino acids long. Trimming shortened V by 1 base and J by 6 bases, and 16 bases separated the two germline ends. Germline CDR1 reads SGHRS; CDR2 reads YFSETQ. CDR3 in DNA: TGCGCCAGCAGCTTGTACGACCCAGGGTCCGCTGAAGCTTTCTTT. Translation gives CASSLYDPGSAEAFF.

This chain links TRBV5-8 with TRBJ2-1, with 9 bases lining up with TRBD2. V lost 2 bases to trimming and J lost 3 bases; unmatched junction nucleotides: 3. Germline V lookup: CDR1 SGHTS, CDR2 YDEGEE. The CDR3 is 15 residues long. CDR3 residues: CASSLGTSSYNEQFF. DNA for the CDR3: TGTGCCAGCAGCTTAGGGACTAGCAGCTACAATGAGCAGTTCTTC.

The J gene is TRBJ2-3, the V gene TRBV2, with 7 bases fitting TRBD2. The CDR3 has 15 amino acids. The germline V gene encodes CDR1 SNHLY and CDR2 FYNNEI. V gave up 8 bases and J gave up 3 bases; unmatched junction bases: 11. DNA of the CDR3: TGTGCCAGCGGGGGACTAAGGATACGGACAGATACGCAGTATTTT. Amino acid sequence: CASGGLRIRTDTQYF.

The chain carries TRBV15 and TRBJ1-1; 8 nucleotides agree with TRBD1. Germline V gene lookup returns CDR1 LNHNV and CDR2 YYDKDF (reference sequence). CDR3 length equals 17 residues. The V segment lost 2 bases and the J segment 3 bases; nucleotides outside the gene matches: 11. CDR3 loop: CATSRYPGQGPHTEAFF. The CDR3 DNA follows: TGTGCCACCAGCAGATACCCCGGACAGGGACCTCACACTGAAGCTTTCTTT.

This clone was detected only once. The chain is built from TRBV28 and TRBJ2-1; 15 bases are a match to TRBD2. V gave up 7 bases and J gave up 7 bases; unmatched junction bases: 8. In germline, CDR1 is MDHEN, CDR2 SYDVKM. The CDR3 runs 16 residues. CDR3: CASNPYGTSGRNEQFF. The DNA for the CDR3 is TGTGCCAGCAATCCCTACGGGACTAGCGGGAGGAATGAGCAGTTCTTC.

The CDR3 loop is CASSWTSLETQYF. As DNA, the CDR3 is TGTGCCAGCAGCTGGACTAGCTTGGAGACCCAGTACTTC. The rearrangement joins TRBV5-6 to TRBJ2-5, with TRBD2 matching over 8 bases. With 3 bases clipped from V and 5 bases from J, the junction kept 3 bases outside the gene matches. The CDR3 contains 13 residues. Germline V CDR1 and CDR2: SGHDT, YYEEEE.